The source of this T cell receptor beta chain is a study of T cells in Graves' hyperthyroidism and ophthalmopathy. Study-level information: Specimen type is peripheral blood, collected at initial diagnosis prior to any treatment.

TCR beta CDR3 region amplification was performed from RNA transcripts. The HTBI primer set drove a first-round RT-PCR of the TCR CDR3. TCRdb fed the multiplex PCR reads into MiXCR, producing one record per CDR3 protein. The sample contains 600,000 to 650,000 distinct CDR3 sequences, about a fifth of which appear only once. Exclusion of a patient resulted from uncontrolled infection, other autoimmune disease, pregnancy or lactation. Study observations and caveats: Classification by a 13 V-J model distinguished ophthalmopathy from stable hyperthyroidism.

This clonotype has a handful of counts. Its target is unknown. This receptor was taken from a man between 25 and 39 years old with Graves' ophthalmopathy. What was sequenced was blood.

CDR3 sequence reads: CASRLTSGVEEQYF. CDR3 bases: TGTGCCAGCAGGCTGACTAGCGGGGTGGAGGAGCAGTACTTC. The chain joins TRBV13 to TRBJ2-7; TRBD2 matches 11 bases. The V segment lost 6 bases and the J segment 7 bases; nucleotides outside the gene matches: 8. CDR1 PRHDT and CDR2 FYEKMQ come from the germline V gene (reference sequence). The CDR3 is 14 amino acids.